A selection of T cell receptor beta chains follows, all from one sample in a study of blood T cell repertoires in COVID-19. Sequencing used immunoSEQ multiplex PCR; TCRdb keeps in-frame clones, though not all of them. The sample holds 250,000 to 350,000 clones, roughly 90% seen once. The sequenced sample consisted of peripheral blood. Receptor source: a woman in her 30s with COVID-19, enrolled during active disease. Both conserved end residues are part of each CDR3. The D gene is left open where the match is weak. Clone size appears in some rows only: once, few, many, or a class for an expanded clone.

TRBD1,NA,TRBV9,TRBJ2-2,TGTGCCAGCACGGACAGGGGCACCGGGGAGCTGTTTTTT,CASTDRGTGELFF
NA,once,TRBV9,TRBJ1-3,TGTGCCAGCAGCGGGGACTGGCCTGGAAACACCATATATTTT,CASSGDWPGNTIYF
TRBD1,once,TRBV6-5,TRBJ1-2,TGTGCCAGCAACAGGGGCCTCTATGGCTACACCTTC,CASNRGLYGYTF
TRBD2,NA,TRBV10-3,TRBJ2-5,TGTGCCATCAGTGCCGGGACTAGGGAGGAAGAGACCCAGTACTTC,CAISAGTREEETQYF
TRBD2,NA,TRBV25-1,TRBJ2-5,TGTGCCAGCAGTGAATTAGGACTAGCGGGAGGTGGAGAGACCCAGTACTTC,CASSELGLAGGGETQYF
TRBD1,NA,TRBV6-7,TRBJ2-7,TGTGCCAGCAGGCCGCCGGGACAGGGCTCCGAGCAGTACTTC,CASRPPGQGSEQYF
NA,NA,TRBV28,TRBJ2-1,TGTGCCAGCACCCTGGAACAGGAGTGGCGAAATGAGCAGTTCTTC,CASTLEQEWRNEQFF
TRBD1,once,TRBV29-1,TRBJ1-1,TGCAGCGTCGGAGGGGGCGGCCCCGGGACTGAAGCTTTCTTT,CSVGGGGPGTEAFF
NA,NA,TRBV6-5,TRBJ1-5,TGTGCCAGCAGTTTAGACAGTAATCAGCCCCAGCATTTT,CASSLDSNQPQHF
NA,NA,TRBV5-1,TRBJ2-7,TGCGCCAGCAGCTTGTCCGGTACCTACGAGCAGTACTTC,CASSLSGTYEQYF
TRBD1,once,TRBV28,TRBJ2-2,TGTGCCAGCAGTTTTGTGGACAGGGACACCGGGGAGCTGTTTTTT,CASSFVDRDTGELFF
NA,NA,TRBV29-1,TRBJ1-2,TGCAGCGTTGAAGAAGGTCTGGGCAGAAGCTATGGCTACACCTTC,CSVEEGLGRSYGYTF
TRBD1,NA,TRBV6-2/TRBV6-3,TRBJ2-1,TGTGCCAGCAGTTACCAGGGGGCCTCTGGGTCCTACAATGAGCAGTTCTTC,CASSYQGASGSYNEQFF
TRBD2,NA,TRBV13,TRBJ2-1,TGTGCCAGCAGCAGGCGACTAGCGGTCTCCTACAATGAGCAGTTCTTC,CASSRRLAVSYNEQFF
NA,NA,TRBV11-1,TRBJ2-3,TGTGCCAGCAGCCCTCACACGGATACGCAGTATTTT,CASSPHTDTQYF
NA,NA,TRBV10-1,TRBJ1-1,TGCGCCAGCAGTGTGAATAGGGGTACTGAAGCTTTCTTT,CASSVNRGTEAFF
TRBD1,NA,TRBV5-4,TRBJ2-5,TGTGCCAGCAGCTTGGGGGGGACAGGACAAGAGACCCAGTACTTC,CASSLGGTGQETQYF
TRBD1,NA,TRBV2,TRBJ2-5,TGTGCCAGCAGTGCGGGACAGGCGATACAAGAGACCCAGTACTTC,CASSAGQAIQETQYF
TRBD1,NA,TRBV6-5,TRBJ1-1,TGTGCCAGCAGAGTTACAGGGGGCGGTGAAGCTTTCTTT,CASRVTGGGEAFF
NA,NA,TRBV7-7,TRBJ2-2,TGTGCTAGCAGCTTCCAGACAGGTAGCGGGGAGCTGTTTTTT,CASSFQTGSGELFF
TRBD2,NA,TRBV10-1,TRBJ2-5,TGCGCCAGCAGTGAGTCGACTAGCGGGAGTGGTGAGACCCAGTACTTC,CASSESTSGSGETQYF
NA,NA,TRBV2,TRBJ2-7,TGTGCCAGCGTCAGGGGAAACGAGCAGTACTTC,CASVRGNEQYF
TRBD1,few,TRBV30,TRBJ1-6,TGTGCCTATTCCAGGGACAGAGGATTTCAACCCCTCCACTTT,CAYSRDRGFQPLHF
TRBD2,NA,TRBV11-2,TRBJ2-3,TGTGCCAGCAGCCTGGGACTAGCGTACACAGATACGCAGTATTTT,CASSLGLAYTDTQYF
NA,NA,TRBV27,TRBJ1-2,TGTGCCAGCAGTTCCCGGGGTTCACCTTATGGCTACACCTTC,CASSSRGSPYGYTF
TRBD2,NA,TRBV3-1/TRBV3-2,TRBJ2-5,TGTGCCAGCAGCCAAGATCGGAGCGGGGGAGGTAATCAAGAGACCCAGTACTTC,CASSQDRSGGGNQETQYF
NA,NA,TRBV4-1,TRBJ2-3,TGCGCCAGCAGCCAAGACCCAACGGGCACAGATACGCAGTATTTT,CASSQDPTGTDTQYF
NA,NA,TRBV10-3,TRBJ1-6,TGTGCCATCAGGACGGACATAAGGTTGAATTCACCCCTCCACTTT,CAIRTDIRLNSPLHF
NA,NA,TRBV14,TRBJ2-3,TGTGCCAGCAGCCAAGATCTACCGGGTAGCACAGATACGCAGTATTTT,CASSQDLPGSTDTQYF
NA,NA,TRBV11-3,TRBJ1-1,TGTGCCAGCAGCTTAGGGGGGCCTACTGAAGCTTTCTTT,CASSLGGPTEAFF
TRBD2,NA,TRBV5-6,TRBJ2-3,TGTGCCAGCAGCTCTACGGGACTAGCGGGAGGGTGGAGCACAGATACGCAGTATTTT,CASSSTGLAGGWSTDTQYF
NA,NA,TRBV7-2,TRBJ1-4,TGTGCCAGCAGCCCACAGGGTGGGGAAAAACTGTTTTTT,CASSPQGGEKLFF